This T cell receptor beta chain appears in the sequencing data of a study of blood T cell repertoires in COVID-19. Clones were sequenced by immunoSEQ multiplex PCR, and TCRdb holds only the in-frame ones, with some missing. This sample has under 250,000 clones, with 81% found just once. V shed 5 bases, J shed 1 base, and the junction held 14 bases outside the gene matches. Per the germline V gene, CDR1 is MDHEN and CDR2 is SYDVKM. This CDR3 spans 18 amino acids. This receptor was identified in a woman aged 50 to 60 with acute COVID-19. The material sequenced was PBMCs or T cells enriched from blood (not recorded which). This chain joins TRBV28 and TRBJ2-4; the match to TRBD1 covers 7 bases. The CDR3 region is CASSIHGASGGAKNIQYF. CDR3 DNA: TGTGCCAGCAGTATACACGGGGCCTCAGGGGGTGCCAAAAACATTCAGTACTTC.